The rows below give T cell receptor beta chains drawn from one sample of a study of siplizumab effects on memory and regulatory T cells. Profiling relied on immunoSEQ multiplex PCR, and the TCRdb table lists in-frame clones only, not all of them. The top ten hold over 0.15% of the sample, which has about 120,000 clones, over 85% seen once. The material sequenced was non-Treg CD4+ T cells sorted from blood. The receptors come from a human donor in good health. Each CDR3 is given with its conserved first and last residue. A D gene is named only where the DNA matches it firmly. Some rows have no size entry. The others give once, few or many, or a class for an expanded clone.

j_gene,v_gene,abundance,d_gene,CDR3aa,CDR3nt
TRBJ1-6,TRBV5-4,NA,NA,CASSVNSPLHF,TGTGCCAGCAGCGTAAATTCACCCCTCCACTTT
TRBJ2-3,TRBV2,NA,NA,CASQKRGTDTQYF,TGTGCCAGCCAGAAGAGGGGGACAGATACGCAGTATTTT
TRBJ1-4,TRBV29-1,NA,TRBD1,CSVQEGQFNEKLFF,TGCAGCGTGCAAGAGGGACAGTTTAATGAAAAACTGTTCTTT
TRBJ2-5,TRBV5-4,NA,NA,CASSVALETQYF,TGTGCCAGCAGCGTTGCCCTGGAGACCCAGTACTTC
TRBJ1-3,TRBV27,NA,TRBD1,CASANTGGSGNTIYF,TGTGCCAGCGCCAACACAGGGGGCTCTGGAAACACCATATATTTT
TRBJ1-2,TRBV6-6,NA,NA,CASSYSTWGGGYTF,TGTGCCAGCAGTTACTCGACGTGGGGAGGAGGCTACACCTTC
TRBJ2-7,TRBV6-5,NA,NA,CASSDRYEQYF,TGTGCCAGCAGTGATCGGTACGAGCAGTACTTC
TRBJ2-4,TRBV5-1,NA,TRBD1,CASSPGQSWPIQYF,TGCGCCAGCAGCCCGGGACAGAGCTGGCCCATTCAGTACTTC
TRBJ2-6,TRBV29-1,NA,NA,CSVESEAGRANVLTF,TGCAGCGTTGAATCCGAGGCTGGACGGGCCAACGTCCTGACTTTC
TRBJ2-5,TRBV30,NA,TRBD2,CAWSVVSGGAKTQYF,TGTGCCTGGAGTGTTGTTAGCGGGGGGGCCAAGACCCAGTACTTC
TRBJ1-2,TRBV6-6,NA,NA,CASSPGDYGYTF,TGTGCCAGCAGCCCAGGGGACTATGGCTACACCTTC
TRBJ2-3,TRBV5-1,NA,TRBD2,CASSSGLAGPRGTDTQYF,TGCGCCAGCAGCTCCGGACTAGCGGGGCCTAGGGGCACAGATACGCAGTATTTT
TRBJ2-2,TRBV7-2,NA,NA,CASSLLGWPTAGELFF,TGTGCCAGCAGCTTATTGGGGTGGCCGACAGCCGGGGAGCTGTTTTTT
TRBJ2-7,TRBV7-2,NA,TRBD1,CASSRTGDEQYF,TGTGCCAGCAGCCGGACAGGGGATGAGCAGTACTTC
TRBJ1-2,TRBV4-1,NA,NA,CASSLPPDGYTF,TGCGCCAGCAGCCTTCCCCCGGATGGCTACACCTTC
TRBJ2-5,TRBV7-6,NA,NA,CASSLRGEQETQYF,TGTGCCAGCAGCTTACGAGGGGAACAAGAGACCCAGTACTTC
TRBJ2-6,TRBV5-4,NA,TRBD1,CASSPRTGGAGANVLTF,TGTGCCAGCAGCCCTCGGACAGGGGGGGCTGGGGCCAACGTCCTGACTTTC
TRBJ2-3,TRBV20-1,NA,NA,CSARTDTQYF,TGCAGTGCACGAACAGATACGCAGTATTTT
TRBJ1-4,TRBV7-6,NA,TRBD1,CASSRTGNEKLFF,TGTGCCAGCAGCCGGACAGGGAATGAAAAACTGTTTTTT
TRBJ1-2,TRBV7-2,NA,TRBD1,CASSSARGLGGYTF,TGTGCCAGCAGCTCCGCCAGGGGGTTAGGTGGCTACACCTTC
TRBJ2-7,TRBV18,NA,NA,CASSSFSYEQYF,TGTGCCAGCTCTTCTTTCTCCTACGAGCAGTACTTC
TRBJ2-1,TRBV7-6,NA,NA,CASSLVGGTYNEQFF,TGTGCCAGCAGCCTAGTAGGGGGGACCTACAATGAGCAGTTCTTC
TRBJ2-1,TRBV7-7,NA,NA,CASSLDYPDEQFF,TGTGCCAGCAGCTTAGACTATCCCGATGAGCAGTTCTTC
TRBJ1-1,TRBV7-3,once,NA,CASSLTWWAFF,TGTGCCAGCAGCTTAACCTGGTGGGCTTTCTTT
TRBJ1-1,TRBV2,once,TRBD1,CASSRDRGSTEAFF,TGTGCCAGCAGCCGGGACAGGGGATCCACTGAAGCTTTCTTT
TRBJ1-2,TRBV29-1,NA,NA,CSAGDRNYGYTF,TGCAGCGCCGGCGACAGGAACTATGGCTACACCTTC
TRBJ1-2,TRBV5-5,NA,NA,CASSLVAGVDYGYTF,TGTGCCAGCAGCTTGGTAGCCGGGGTGGACTATGGCTACACCTTC
TRBJ2-1,TRBV18,NA,TRBD2,CASSPRGGASYNEQFF,TGTGCCAGCTCACCACGCGGGGGGGCATCCTACAATGAGCAGTTCTTC
TRBJ2-7,TRBV9,NA,TRBD1,CASSVETGRSEQYF,TGTGCCAGCAGCGTAGAGACAGGGAGATCCGAGCAGTACTTC
TRBJ2-5,TRBV6-5,NA,NA,CASSYGPRETQYF,TGTGCCAGCAGTTACGGGCCTAGAGAGACCCAGTACTTC
TRBJ1-2,TRBV11-3,once,NA,CASSLVCVGVPGYTF,TGTGCCAGCAGCTTAGTCTGTGTCGGGGTTCCTGGCTACACCTTC
TRBJ2-4,TRBV2,NA,TRBD1,CASSRTGDLAKNIQYF,TGTGCCAGCAGCAGGACAGGGGACTTAGCCAAAAACATTCAGTACTTC
TRBJ1-2,TRBV4-3,NA,NA,CASSQERGDGYTF,TGCGCCAGCAGCCAAGAGCGGGGGGATGGCTACACCTTC
TRBJ2-3,TRBV6-1,NA,NA,CASRAQGTSTDTQYF,TGTGCCAGTAGAGCACAGGGGACTAGCACAGATACGCAGTATTTT
TRBJ2-3,TRBV11-3,NA,NA,CASSSRYVEGGDTQYF,TGTGCCAGCAGCTCCCGATATGTAGAGGGTGGCGATACGCAGTATTTT
TRBJ2-7,TRBV9,NA,NA,CASSVASASSYEQYF,TGTGCCAGCAGCGTAGCCTCAGCAAGCTCCTACGAGCAGTACTTC
TRBJ1-4,TRBV28,NA,TRBD1,CASRGQGTFSEKLFF,TGTGCCAGCAGGGGACAGGGTACTTTTTCCGAAAAACTGTTTTTT
TRBJ1-5,TRBV6-6,NA,NA,CASRQSNQPQHF,TGTGCCAGCCGACAGAGCAATCAGCCCCAGCATTTT
TRBJ2-3,TRBV30,NA,NA,CAQKGPGTDTQYF,TGTGCCCAAAAGGGCCCAGGGACAGATACGCAGTATTTT
TRBJ2-7,TRBV9,NA,TRBD1,CASSVVPGTASSYEQYF,TGTGCCAGCAGCGTAGTTCCCGGGACAGCGAGCTCCTACGAGCAGTACTTC